Here is one TCR beta chain with its context. This record belongs to a study of cytomegalovirus exposure and HLA in healthy donors. Libraries were prepared by immunoSEQ multiplex PCR; TCRdb keeps only in-frame clonotypes and omits some of them. The data show about 330,000 clones, 70% to 90% seen once. V was shortened by 7 bases and J by 3 bases, with 8 bases between the two germline ends. There are 12 residues in the CDR3. Germline-derived CDR1 and CDR2 are SGHDT and YYEEEE. This chain uses TRBV5-6 with TRBJ2-1, with D tentatively TRBD1 (6 bases). This TCR was recovered from a woman between 18 and 29 years old in good health and CMV-seronegative. Sequencing used PBMCs. The CDR3 DNA sequence: TGTGCCAGCCACAGGGACTACAATGAGCAGTTCTTC. This gives the protein CASHRDYNEQFF.